A selection of T cell receptor beta chains follows, all from one sample in a study of OX40 agonist ivuxolimab in advanced cancers. Only in-frame clones appear in the TCRdb table, and some are missing; sequencing was by immunoSEQ multiplex PCR. The top ten hold around 3.5% of the sample, which has about 51,000 clones, 85% to 90% seen once. The sequencing here drew on CD4+ or CD8+ T cells sorted from blood, taken in a trial of the OX40 agonist ivuxolimab. These receptors came from an adult with an advanced solid tumor such as melanoma, head and neck, liver or kidney cancer. The CDR3 runs from the conserved cysteine through the conserved F or W. The order of the fields is J gene, V gene, clone size, D gene, CDR3 DNA, CDR3 protein. The D gene is left open where the match is weak. Some rows have no size entry. The others give once, few or many, or a class for an expanded clone.

TRBJ1-5 TRBV6-1 NA TRBD1 TGTGCCAGCAGTCAACAGGGGATAGGCAATCAGCCCCAGCATTTT CASSQQGIGNQPQHF
TRBJ2-7 TRBV27 NA NA TGTGCCAGCAGTTTCCCCGGGGGCGAGCAGTACTTC CASSFPGGEQYF
TRBJ2-1 TRBV5-8 NA TRBD2 TGTGCCAGCAGCTCCCGACTAGCGGGATTCAATGAGCAGTTCTTC CASSSRLAGFNEQFF
TRBJ2-2 TRBV30 NA TRBD2 TGTGCCTGGTTAGCGGGAGCGAACACCGGGGAGCTGTTTTTT CAWLAGANTGELFF
TRBJ1-2 TRBV30 NA NA TGTGCCTGTGACGGCTACACCTTC CACDGYTF
TRBJ1-1 TRBV18 NA NA TGTGCCAGCTCACCACTTGGAAGACAGTCCACTGAAGCTTTCTTT CASSPLGRQSTEAFF
TRBJ2-5 TRBV7-3 NA NA TGTGCCAGCAGCATGTCCGGAACAAGGAAAGAGACCCAGTACTTC CASSMSGTRKETQYF
TRBJ2-2 TRBV14 NA NA TGTGCCAGCAGCCAAGCAGCAGGGAGGACCGGGGAGCTGTTTTTT CASSQAAGRTGELFF
TRBJ1-3 TRBV19 NA NA TGTGCCAGTAGTACCCACCGTTGGGTAGGCGAAAACACCATATATTTT CASSTHRWVGENTIYF
TRBJ2-1 TRBV18 NA TRBD1 TGTGCCAGCTCCCGGGACAGTCGTGTCAATGAGCAGTTCTTC CASSRDSRVNEQFF
TRBJ2-3 TRBV7-7 NA NA TGTGCTAGCAGCTTAGGAGCGCCTACAGATACGCAGTATTTT CASSLGAPTDTQYF
TRBJ1-6 TRBV6-6 once TRBD1 TGTGCCAGCAGGTCAACAGGGGAGAATTCACCCCTCCACTTT CASRSTGENSPLHF
TRBJ2-7 TRBV13 NA TRBD1 TGTGCCAGCAGCTTGGGACAGGGGATCGAGCAGTACTTC CASSLGQGIEQYF
TRBJ2-1 TRBV18 NA TRBD2 TGTGCCAGCTCACCAGCGGGGGTAGACAATGAGCAGTTCTTC CASSPAGVDNEQFF
TRBJ2-7 TRBV15 NA NA TGTGCCACCAGCAACCGGGGGCAGGGGTACGAGCAGTACTTC CATSNRGQGYEQYF
TRBJ1-2 TRBV30 few NA TGTGCCTGGAGTGAGACAGGCTATGGCTACACCTTC CAWSETGYGYTF
TRBJ2-7 TRBV29-1 NA NA TGCAGCGTTGAAACGGGGGGCTTCTACGAGCAGTACTTC CSVETGGFYEQYF
TRBJ1-6 TRBV6-5 NA NA TGTGCCAGCAGTTATCGTAGGGGTCATAATTCACCCCTCCACTTT CASSYRRGHNSPLHF
TRBJ1-2 TRBV7-8 NA TRBD1 TGTGCCAGCAGCTTGGGACTCGGACAGGGGCACTATGGCTACACCTTC CASSLGLGQGHYGYTF
TRBJ2-5 TRBV30 NA TRBD2 TGTGCCTGGGACGGGACAAGGACTAGCGGGAGTAAAGAGACCCAGTACTTC CAWDGTRTSGSKETQYF
TRBJ2-7 TRBV7-9 NA TRBD1 TGTGCCAGCAGCTTGCATGGGACAGACTACGAGCAGTACTTC CASSLHGTDYEQYF
TRBJ1-5 TRBV6-6 NA TRBD1 TGTGCCAGCAGTTTAGGGACAGGCTACAATCAGCCCCAGCATTTT CASSLGTGYNQPQHF